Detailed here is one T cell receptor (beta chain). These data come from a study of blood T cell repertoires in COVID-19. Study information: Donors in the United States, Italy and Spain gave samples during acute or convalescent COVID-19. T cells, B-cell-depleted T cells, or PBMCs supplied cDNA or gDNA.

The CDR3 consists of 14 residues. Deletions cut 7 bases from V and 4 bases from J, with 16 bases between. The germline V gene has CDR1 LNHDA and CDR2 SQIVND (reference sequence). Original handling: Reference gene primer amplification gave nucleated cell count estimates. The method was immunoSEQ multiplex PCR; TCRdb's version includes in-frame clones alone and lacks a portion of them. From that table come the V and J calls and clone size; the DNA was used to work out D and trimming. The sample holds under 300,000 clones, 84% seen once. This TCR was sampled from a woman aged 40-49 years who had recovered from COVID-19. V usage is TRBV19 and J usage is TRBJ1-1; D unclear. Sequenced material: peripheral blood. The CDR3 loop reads CASNPRGFLTEAFF. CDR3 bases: TGTGCCAGTAACCCCCGAGGGTTTCTCACTGAAGCTTTCTTT.